The clone carrying this T cell receptor (beta chain) was counted only a few times. What it binds is not known. This entry is derived from a study of CD8+CD57+ T cells in acquired aplastic anemia. Findings and caveats of the study: Patients had roughly 29 CD8+ CDR3 sequences in common with controls (the shared set).

CDR3 length: 17 residues. V gave up 3 bases and J gave up 5 bases, with 20 bases separating them. Germline CDR1 reads GTSNPN; CDR2 reads SVGIG (reference sequence). Profiles of TCR beta VDJ and CDR3 were generated from a genomic DNA template. MiXCR, applied by TCRdb to the reads, yields one record per CDR3 protein. The sample holds some 130,000 distinct CDR3 sequences, around two fifths seen once. Source material: sorted CD4+, CD8+, or CD8+CD57+ T cells (not recorded which) from PBMCs. The chain employs TRBV30 and TRBJ1-6; a weak D match, TRBD1 (5 bases). The clonotype was recovered from a human donor in good health, serving as a control. Here the CDR3 reads CAWRGRGVSLNNSPLHF. DNA of the CDR3: TGTGCCTGGAGGGGACGAGGGGTGTCTCTTAATAATTCACCCCTCCACTTT.